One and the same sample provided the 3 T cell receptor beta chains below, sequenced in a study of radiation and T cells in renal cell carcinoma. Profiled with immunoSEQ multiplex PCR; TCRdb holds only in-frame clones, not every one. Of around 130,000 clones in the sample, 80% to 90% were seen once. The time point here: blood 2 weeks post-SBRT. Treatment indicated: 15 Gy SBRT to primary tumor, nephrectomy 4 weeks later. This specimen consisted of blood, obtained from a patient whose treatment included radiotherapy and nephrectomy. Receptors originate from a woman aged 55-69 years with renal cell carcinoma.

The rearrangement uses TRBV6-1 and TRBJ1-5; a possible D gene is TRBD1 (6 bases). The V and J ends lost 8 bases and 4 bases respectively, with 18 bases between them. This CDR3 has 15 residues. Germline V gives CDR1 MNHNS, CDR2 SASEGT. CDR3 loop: CASGGIQGRNQPQHF. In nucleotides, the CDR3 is TGTGCCAGCGGAGGAATACAGGGAAGAAATCAGCCCCAGCATTTT.

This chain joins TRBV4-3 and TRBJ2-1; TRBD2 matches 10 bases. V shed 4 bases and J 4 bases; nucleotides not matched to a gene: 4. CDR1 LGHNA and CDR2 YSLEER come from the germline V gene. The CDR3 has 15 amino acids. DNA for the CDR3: TGCGCCAGCAGCCCTGGACTAGCGGTATACAATGAGCAGTTCTTC. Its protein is CASSPGLAVYNEQFF.

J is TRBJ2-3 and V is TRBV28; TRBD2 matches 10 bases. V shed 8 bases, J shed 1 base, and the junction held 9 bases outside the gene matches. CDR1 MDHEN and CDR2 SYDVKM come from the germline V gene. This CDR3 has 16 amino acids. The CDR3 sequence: CASARWGTSGTDTQYF. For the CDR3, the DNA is TGTGCCAGCGCCAGGTGGGGGACTAGCGGCACAGATACGCAGTATTTT.